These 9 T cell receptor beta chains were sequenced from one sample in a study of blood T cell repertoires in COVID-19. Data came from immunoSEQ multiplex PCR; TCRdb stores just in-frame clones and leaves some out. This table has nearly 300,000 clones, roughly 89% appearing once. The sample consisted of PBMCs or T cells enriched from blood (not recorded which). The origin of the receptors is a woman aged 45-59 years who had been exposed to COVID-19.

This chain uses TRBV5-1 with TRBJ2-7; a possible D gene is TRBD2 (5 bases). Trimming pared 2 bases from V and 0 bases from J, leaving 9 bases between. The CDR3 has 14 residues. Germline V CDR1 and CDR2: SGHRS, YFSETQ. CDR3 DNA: TGCGCCAGCAGCTTCGACGGGAACTCCTACGAGCAGTACTTC. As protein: CASSFDGNSYEQYF.

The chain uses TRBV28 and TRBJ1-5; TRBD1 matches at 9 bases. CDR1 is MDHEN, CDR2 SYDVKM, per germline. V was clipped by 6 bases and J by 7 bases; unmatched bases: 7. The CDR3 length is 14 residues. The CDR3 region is CASSRTGGLQPQHF. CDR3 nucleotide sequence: TGTGCCAGCAGCAGAACAGGGGGCCTCCAGCCCCAGCATTTT. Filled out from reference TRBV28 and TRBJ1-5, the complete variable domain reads DVKVTQSSRYLVKRTGEKVFLECVQDMDHENMFWYRQDPGLGLRLIYFSYDVKMKEKGDIPEGYSVSREKKERFSLILESASTNQTSMYLCASSRTGGLQPQHFGDGTRLSIL.

As DNA, the CDR3 is TGTGCCAGCGGACTCATCGGGGAGCTGTTTTTT. Protein: CASGLIGELFF. The chain carries TRBV12-3 or TRBV12-4 and TRBJ2-2, with D possibly being TRBD2 (5 bases). The CDR3 is 11 amino acids. Trimming took 8 bases from V and 7 from J, leaving 8 bases between them.

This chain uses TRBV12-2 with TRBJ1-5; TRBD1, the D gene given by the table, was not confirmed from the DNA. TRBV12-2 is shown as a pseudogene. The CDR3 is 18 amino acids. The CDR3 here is CASRLARRDTRSNQPQHF. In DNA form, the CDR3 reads TGTGCAAGTCGCTTAGCGCGAAGGGACACCCGAAGCAATCAGCCCCAGCATTTT.

This CDR3 reads CASSETGGTGNTIYF. CDR3 coding DNA: TGTGCCAGCAGTGAAACAGGGGGCACTGGAAACACCATATATTTT. This sequence joins TRBV6-1 and TRBJ1-3; 9 bases match TRBD1. Germline loops: CDR1 MNHNS, CDR2 SASEGT. The CDR3 length is 15 residues. V trimming: 2 bases; J trimming: 2 bases; junction bases outside the gene matches: 1.

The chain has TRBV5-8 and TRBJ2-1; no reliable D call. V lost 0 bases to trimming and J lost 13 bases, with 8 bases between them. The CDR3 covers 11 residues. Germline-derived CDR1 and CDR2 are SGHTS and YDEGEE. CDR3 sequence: CASSLGLSQFF. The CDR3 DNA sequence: TGTGCCAGCAGCTTGGGGCTCTCCCAGTTCTTC.

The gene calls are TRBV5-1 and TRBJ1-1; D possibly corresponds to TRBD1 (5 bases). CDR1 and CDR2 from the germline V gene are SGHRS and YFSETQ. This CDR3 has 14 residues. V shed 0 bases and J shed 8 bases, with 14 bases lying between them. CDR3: CASSLASGEGEAFF. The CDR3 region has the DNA TGCGCCAGCAGCTTGGCCTCGGGGGAGGGAGAAGCTTTCTTT.

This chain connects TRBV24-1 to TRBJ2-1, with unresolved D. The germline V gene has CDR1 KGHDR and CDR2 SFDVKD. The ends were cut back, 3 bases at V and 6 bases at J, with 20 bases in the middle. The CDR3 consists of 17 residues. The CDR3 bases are TGTGCCACCAGTGATCCTTCGAAGGAGAGGCTCTCCAATGAGCAGTTCTTC. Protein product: CATSDPSKERLSNEQFF.

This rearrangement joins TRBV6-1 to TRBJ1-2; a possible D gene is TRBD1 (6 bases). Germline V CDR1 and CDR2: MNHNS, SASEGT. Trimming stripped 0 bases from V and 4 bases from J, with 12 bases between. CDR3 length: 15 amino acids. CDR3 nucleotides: TGTGCCAGCAGTGAAGCATTCGGCAGGGGCTATGGCTACACCTTC. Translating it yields CASSEAFGRGYGYTF.